Shown below are 21 T cell receptor beta chains from a single sample sequenced in a study of cytomegalovirus exposure and HLA in healthy donors. The repertoire was sequenced with immunoSEQ multiplex PCR; TCRdb's copy has only in-frame clones and lacks some. The sample has 110,000 or so clones, roughly 82% seen once; the top ten hold around 5%. The specimen sequenced was PBMCs. All receptors come from a man aged 18 to 29 in good health and CMV-seronegative.

The rearrangement uses TRBV6-5 and TRBJ2-7, with a tentative D call TRBD1 (6 bases). Germline loops: CDR1 MNHEY, CDR2 SVGAGI. The CDR3 runs 15 residues. V lost 2 bases to trimming and J lost 1 base, with 12 bases between them. The CDR3 DNA is TGTGCCAGCAGTTACCGCCCCACAGGGTCCTACGAGCAGTACTTC. Translating gives CASSYRPTGSYEQYF.

The rearrangement uses TRBV5-1 and TRBJ1-1; TRBD1 is a possible D gene (6 bases). CDR1 is SGHRS, CDR2 YFSETQ, per germline. The length of the CDR3 is 16 residues. The ends were cut back, 2 bases at V and 1 base at J, with 15 bases in the middle. The CDR3, as DNA: TGCGCCAGCAGCTTACAGGGAAATCGGAGGAACACTGAAGCTTTCTTT. Translated, it gives CASSLQGNRRNTEAFF. Drawing the rest from reference TRBV5-1 and TRBJ1-1, the complete variable domain is KAGVTQTPRYLIKTRGQQVTLSCSPISGHRSVSWYQQTPGQGLQFLFEYFSETQRNKGNFPGRFSGRQFSNSRSEMNVSTLELGDSALYLCASSLQGNRRNTEAFFGQGTRLTVV.

A few counts support this clone. The rearrangement joins TRBV10-2 to TRBJ2-1; perhaps TRBD2 as D (6 bases). Trimming removed 2 bases from V and 5 bases from J, with 16 bases in between. The CDR3 totals 16 residues. Germline V gene lookup returns CDR1 WSHSY and CDR2 SAAADI. The CDR3 loop is CASSEMTGENDNEQFF. In nucleotides, the CDR3 is TGCGCCAGCAGTGAGATGACGGGGGAGAATGACAATGAGCAGTTCTTC.

A word on this clone: At one of its ends the junction is not consistent with the germline gene, which may arise from a read error. The rearrangement uses TRBV27 and TRBJ1-4; 7 nucleotides match TRBD1. Germline V gene data show CDR1 as MNHEY and CDR2 as SMNVEV (reference sequence). The CDR3 totals 15 residues. CDR3 sequence (DNA): TGTGTCAGCAGTTTATCGCAGGGGGTTGGTGAAAAACTGTTTTTT. It encodes CVSSLSQGVGEKLFF.

This sequence joins TRBV30 and TRBJ1-1, with TRBD1 matching 12 bases. This CDR3 has 18 amino acids. Trimming removed 3 bases from V and 1 base from J; junction bases left unmatched: 12. In germline, CDR1 is GTSNPN, CDR2 SVGIG (reference sequence). The CDR3 here is CAWRIPGQGANRNTEAFF. In DNA form, the CDR3 reads TGTGCCTGGAGGATTCCGGGACAGGGGGCGAACCGGAACACTGAAGCTTTCTTT.

The chain combines TRBV5-1 with TRBJ1-4; D is uncertain. The germline V gene has CDR1 SGHRS and CDR2 YFSETQ. The CDR3 runs to 15 residues. V was shortened by 0 bases and J by 6 bases, with 12 bases between the two germline ends. CDR3 protein: CASSLGGNHHEKLFF. The DNA of the CDR3 is TGCGCCAGCAGCTTGGGAGGGAACCATCATGAAAAACTGTTTTTT.

The chain joins TRBV6-6 to TRBJ2-7; 14 bases match TRBD2. Trimming removed 5 bases from V and 5 bases from J; junction bases left unmatched: 8. The CDR3 contains 16 residues. From germline, CDR1 is MNHNY and CDR2 SVGAGI (reference sequence). The CDR3 spells CASSTTSGRAADEQYF. In DNA, the CDR3 is TGTGCCAGCAGTACGACTAGCGGGAGGGCCGCCGACGAGCAGTACTTC.

The chain links TRBV5-1 to TRBJ2-1; TRBD2 agrees at 13 bases. The V and J ends lost 7 bases and 7 bases, in that order; junction bases with no gene match: 8. Germline-derived CDR1 and CDR2 are SGHRS and YFSETQ. This CDR3 is built from 15 residues. CDR3 sequence reads: CASRPQTSGGNEQFF. The CDR3 DNA sequence: TGCGCCAGCCGCCCCCAGACTAGCGGGGGGAATGAGCAGTTCTTC.

This clone is a singleton in its sample. The chain uses TRBV5-1 and TRBJ2-1; 10 bases are shared with TRBD1. There are 17 residues in the CDR3. Germline V lookup: CDR1 SGHRS, CDR2 YFSETQ. The V and J ends lost 0 bases and 5 bases, in that order; junction bases with no gene match: 8. CDR3 in DNA: TGCGCCAGCAGCTTGGGCGGGACAGGGGTTTCACACAATGAGCAGTTCTTC. This encodes CASSLGGTGVSHNEQFF.

This clone turned up a few times. CDR3 DNA: TGTGCCAGCAGCCCACTATGGGGCGGGGAGGCAGATACGCAGTATTTT. It specifies CASSPLWGGEADTQYF. The gene calls are TRBV5-6 and TRBJ2-3, with D tentatively TRBD2 (6 bases). The V gene lost 4 bases and the J gene lost 4 bases, with 19 bases spanning the gap. The CDR3 covers 16 residues. Germline-derived CDR1 and CDR2 are SGHDT and YYEEEE.

The rearrangement uses TRBV5-1 and TRBJ1-2; 7 bases are a match to TRBD1. Germline-derived CDR1 and CDR2 are SGHRS and YFSETQ. V gave up 3 bases and J gave up 1 base; unmatched junction bases: 6. The CDR3 extends over 15 amino acids. DNA for the CDR3: TGCGCCAGCAGCTCAACAGGGGATCGTAACTATGGCTACACCTTC. This translates into CASSSTGDRNYGYTF.

V gene TRBV30 combines with J gene TRBJ2-7; TRBD1 matches at 7 bases. The CDR3 has 13 amino acids. The junction had 3 bases not matched to a gene; V was cut back by 1 base and J by 3 bases. Germline V CDR1 and CDR2: GTSNPN, SVGIG (reference sequence). The CDR3 region is CAWSGSGGYEQYF. CDR3 sequence (DNA): TGTGCCTGGAGTGGATCAGGGGGCTACGAGCAGTACTTC.

The rearrangement joins TRBV13 to TRBJ2-3, with TRBD1 matching 7 bases. The CDR3 has 14 residues. Per the germline V gene, CDR1 is PRHDT and CDR2 is FYEKMQ (reference sequence). The V segment lost 5 bases and the J segment 4 bases; nucleotides outside the gene matches: 6. The chain's CDR3 is CASSPSGGSDTQYF. The CDR3 DNA follows: TGTGCCAGCAGCCCCTCAGGGGGTTCAGATACGCAGTATTTT.

The rearrangement links TRBV30 to TRBJ1-5, with D uncertain. This CDR3 has 14 residues. The V and J ends lost 0 bases and 6 bases respectively, with 12 bases between them. Germline assignment: CDR1 GTSNPN and CDR2 SVGIG (reference sequence). DNA for the CDR3: TGTGCCTGGAGTGTGGGATCGAGGGTTCAGCCCCAGCATTTT. Its protein is CAWSVGSRVQPQHF.

This sequence joins TRBV12-2 and TRBJ2-7; TRBD2, the D gene given by the table, was not confirmed from the DNA. TRBV12-2 is labeled a pseudogene. The CDR3 has 15 amino acids. Here the CDR3 reads CASRRAGLASYEQYF. The CDR3 nucleotides are TGTGCAAGTCGCCGAGCGGGACTAGCGTCTTACGAGCAGTACTTC.

This clone was picked up one time. The chain has TRBV7-8 and TRBJ2-1, with D possibly matching TRBD2 (5 bases). The CDR3 covers 17 residues. Germline CDR1 and CDR2: SGHVS and FQNEAQ. V lost 0 bases and J lost 5, with 17 bases in between. CDR3 protein: CASSLAASGFLNNEQFF. In DNA form, the CDR3 reads TGTGCCAGCAGCTTAGCGGCATCGGGATTCCTAAACAATGAGCAGTTCTTC.

The chain recombines TRBV5-4 with TRBJ1-4; D is perhaps TRBD1 (5 bases). V shed 0 bases and J shed 5 bases, with 11 bases lying between them. Germline loops: CDR1 SGHNT, CDR2 YYREEE (reference sequence). The CDR3 sequence is 15 residues long. The CDR3 nucleotides are TGTGCCAGCAGCTTGGGGGGCCGGATCAATGAAAAACTGTTTTTT. Translated, it gives CASSLGGRINEKLFF.

This chain joins TRBV2 and TRBJ2-7; 7 positions agree with TRBD1. Germline V gene lookup returns CDR1 SNHLY and CDR2 FYNNEI. J lost 0 bases, V lost 6 bases, and 5 bases had no gene match. The CDR3 is made up of 14 amino acids. DNA of the CDR3: TGTGCCAGCAGGAGACAGGGAAGCTCCTACGAGCAGTACTTC. It codes for CASRRQGSSYEQYF.

The CDR3 region is CASLQSLQGEAFF. The CDR3 bases are TGCGCCAGCTTACAGTCCCTACAGGGTGAAGCTTTCTTT. The chain has TRBV10-1 and TRBJ1-1; tentative D call: TRBD1 (6 bases). The CDR3 is 13 residues long. Germline V gene sequence: CDR1 WNHNN, CDR2 SYGVQD (reference sequence). Trimming removed 8 bases from V and 7 bases from J, with 17 bases in between.

V is TRBV30 and J is TRBJ1-4, with 10 nucleotides matching TRBD1. V was clipped by 0 bases and J by 8 bases; unmatched bases: 9. The V gene's germline CDR1 is GTSNPN and CDR2 SVGIG (reference sequence). This CDR3 region has 16 residues. This chain's CDR3 is CAWSVIGTGVGEKLFF. As DNA, the CDR3 is TGTGCCTGGAGTGTAATTGGGACAGGGGTTGGGGAAAAACTGTTTTTT.

The chain is built from TRBV10-1 and TRBJ2-2; possibly TRBD2 for D (6 bases). V lost 2 bases and J lost 5, with 9 bases in between. The CDR3 has 14 amino acids. Germline-derived CDR1 and CDR2 are WNHNN and SYGVQD (reference sequence). The CDR3 DNA sequence: TGCGCCAGCAGTGAGGGGCGGGAAACCGGGGAGCTGTTTTTT. Its protein is CASSEGRETGELFF.